This record looks at one T cell receptor beta chain sequence and its context. Looked up from germline, CDR1 is SGHVS and CDR2 is FNYEAQ. The CDR3 has 16 amino acids. The V and J ends lost 1 base and 4 bases respectively, with 16 bases between them. The data derive from a study of cytomegalovirus exposure and HLA in healthy donors. Primers for the PCR totalled 60 Vbeta and 13 Jbeta. Profiling relied on immunoSEQ multiplex PCR, and the TCRdb table lists in-frame clones only, not all of them. The top ten hold around 0.85% of the sample, which has about 160,000 clones, 70% to 90% seen once. The receptor's source is a woman in her thirties in good health and CMV-seronegative. Sequencing was performed on PBMCs. This chain joins TRBV7-6 and TRBJ1-1; maybe TRBD1 (5 bases). The CDR3 region is CASSLGARGGITEAFF. In nucleotides, the CDR3 is TGTGCCAGCAGCTTAGGGGCACGGGGGGGGATCACTGAAGCTTTCTTT.